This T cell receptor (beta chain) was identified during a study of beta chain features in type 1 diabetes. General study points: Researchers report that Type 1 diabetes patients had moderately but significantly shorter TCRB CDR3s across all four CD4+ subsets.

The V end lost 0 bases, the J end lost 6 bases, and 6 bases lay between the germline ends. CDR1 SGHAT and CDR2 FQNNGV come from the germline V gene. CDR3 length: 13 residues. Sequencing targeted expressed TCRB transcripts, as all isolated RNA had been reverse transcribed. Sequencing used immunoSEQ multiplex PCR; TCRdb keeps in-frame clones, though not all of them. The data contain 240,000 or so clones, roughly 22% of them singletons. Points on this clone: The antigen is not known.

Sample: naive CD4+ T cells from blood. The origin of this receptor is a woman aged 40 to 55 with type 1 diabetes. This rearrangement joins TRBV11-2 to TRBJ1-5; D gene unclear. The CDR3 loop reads CASSLDLVQPQHF. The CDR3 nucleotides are TGTGCCAGCAGCTTAGACCTCGTTCAGCCCCAGCATTTT.